This TCR beta chain was recovered during a study of control samples from healthy donors and cancer patients. This CDR3 has 14 residues. Trimming shortened V by 3 bases and J by 0 bases, and 6 bases separated the two germline ends. CDR1 and CDR2 from the germline V gene are MDHEN and SYDVKM. The data were produced by immunoSEQ multiplex PCR, yet TCRdb's version contains in-frame clones alone and is incomplete. The table lists fewer than 200,000 clones, 88% of them singletons. The source material was blood. The clonotype was recovered from a woman in her 30s in good health. The chain carries TRBV28 and TRBJ1-5; no clear D gene. CDR3 loop: CASSFGGSNQPQHF. The DNA of the CDR3 is TGTGCCAGCAGTTTTGGTGGTAGCAATCAGCCCCAGCATTTT.